These 26 T cell receptor beta chains came from one sample sequenced in a study of spatial heterogeneity in lung cancer. One entry per CDR3 protein, called by TCRdb with MiXCR from the 5' RACE reads. The sample lists approximately 11,000 distinct CDR3 sequences, around 3.6% occurring once. Time point meaning: sample taken at primary tumor resection. Whole RNA was taken from tumor, nontumor lung or frozen PBMC; it was then sequenced unsorted. The material sequenced was normal lung tissue next to the tumor, taken at surgery. The origin of the receptors is a male donor with early-stage non-small cell lung cancer.

This clonotype was recorded at least ten times. The chain links TRBV19 to TRBJ2-5; D is uncertain. Germline loops: CDR1 LNHDA, CDR2 SQIVND (reference sequence). The CDR3 consists of 13 residues. Trimming took off 2 bases at V and 5 bases at J, with 9 bases between the two ends. CDR3 residues: CASSITKAETQYF. The CDR3 coding sequence is TGTGCCAGTAGTATAACAAAAGCGGAGACCCAGTACTTC. Full variable domain (remainder filled in from reference TRBV19 and TRBJ2-5): DGGITQSPKYLFRKEGQNVTLSCEQNLNHDAMYWYRQDPGQGLRLIYYSQIVNDFQKGDIAEGYSVSREKKESFPLTVTSAQKNPTAFYLCASSITKAETQYFGPGTRLLVL.

This clonotype appeared many times. V usage is TRBV5-1 and J usage is TRBJ2-1; no reliable D call. This CDR3 has 16 residues. The V gene's germline CDR1 is SGHRS and CDR2 YFSETQ. Trimming stripped 0 bases from V and 0 bases from J, with 10 bases between. CDR3 sequence (DNA): TGCGCCAGCAGCTTGGAGGGAAACCCCTCCTACAATGAGCAGTTCTTC. This gives the protein CASSLEGNPSYNEQFF.

This clonotype was recorded at least ten times. The V gene is TRBV7-9, the J gene TRBJ1-1; D possibly corresponds to TRBD1 (5 bases). Germline CDR1 SEHNR, CDR2 FQNEAQ (reference sequence). CDR3 size: 16 residues. Trimming took off 5 bases at V and 3 bases at J, with 19 bases between the two ends. The CDR3 loop reads CASSDGTQGGDTEAFF. The CDR3 coding sequence is TGTGCCAGCAGCGACGGGACGCAGGGAGGTGACACTGAAGCTTTCTTT.

Many counts were recorded for this clonotype. The CDR3: CASSKGSGSGSYNEQFF. The CDR3 nucleotides are TGTGCCAGCAGCAAAGGGTCCGGGAGTGGATCCTACAATGAGCAGTTCTTC. V is TRBV7-3 and J is TRBJ2-1; weak D call: TRBD2 (6 bases). The CDR3 is made up of 17 amino acids. Germline V CDR1 and CDR2: SGHTA, FQGTGA. V gave up 5 bases and J gave up 1 base, with 18 bases separating them.

This clonotype was recorded many times. This sequence joins TRBV7-2 and TRBJ2-3; 15 positions match TRBD2. CDR1 and CDR2 (germline): SGHTA, FQGNSA. V dropped 4 bases and J dropped 3; count of bases not matched to a gene: 2. The CDR3 length is 16 residues. The CDR3 DNA sequence: TGTGCCAGCAGCTCGGGACTAGCGGGGGGAACAGATACGCAGTATTTT. It is translated as CASSSGLAGGTDTQYF.

This clonotype showed up many times. This rearrangement joins TRBV3-1 to TRBJ1-6, with D possibly matching TRBD1 (5 bases). The germline V and J ends were trimmed by 6 bases and 13 bases, with 22 bases remaining between them. The CDR3 is 15 residues long. The V gene's germline CDR1 is LGHDT and CDR2 YNNKEL (reference sequence). CDR3 sequence reads: CASSTGHLGGGPLHF. In DNA, the CDR3 is TGTGCCAGCAGTACCGGACACCTCGGTGGAGGGCCCCTCCACTTT.

This clonotype was recorded many times. This CDR3 reads CASSNRQDQETQYF. CDR3 nucleotide sequence: TGTGCCAGCAGCAACAGGCAAGATCAAGAGACCCAGTACTTC. This chain connects TRBV28 to TRBJ2-5; tentative D call: TRBD1 (5 bases). Per the germline V gene, CDR1 is MDHEN and CDR2 is SYDVKM. The V and J ends lost 6 bases and 2 bases respectively, with 13 bases between them. This CDR3 region has 14 residues.

This clonotype qualifies as medium-sized. The rearrangement links TRBV11-3 to TRBJ2-1; no reliable D call. The CDR3 consists of 15 residues. Germline CDR1 reads SGHNT; CDR2 reads YENEEA. With 3 bases removed from V and 0 bases from J, the gap between germline ends came to 9 bases. In nucleotides, the CDR3 is TGTGCCAGCAGCTTGGAAACAGCCTCCTACAATGAGCAGTTCTTC. This codes for CASSLETASYNEQFF.

This clonotype has a count of ten or more. This chain links TRBV13 with TRBJ2-7; D may be TRBD2 (6 bases). In germline, CDR1 is PRHDT, CDR2 FYEKMQ (reference sequence). The CDR3 is made up of 14 amino acids. V was cut by 2 bases and J by 7 bases, with 15 bases left in between. The CDR3 DNA reads as TGTGCCAGCAGCTTACACGGGGGAAGAGGTGAGCAGTACTTC. Its protein is CASSLHGGRGEQYF.

In its sample, this clonotype was seen a few times. The rearrangement links TRBV6-2 or TRBV6-3 to TRBJ1-5; maybe TRBD1 (6 bases). Germline assignment: CDR1 MNHEY and CDR2 SVGEGT. CDR3 length: 14 amino acids. V was trimmed by 5 bases and J by 1 base, leaving 9 bases between them. The DNA for the CDR3 is TGTGCCAGCAGTCTCGGACAGAGCAATCAGCCCCAGCATTTT. It translates to CASSLGQSNQPQHF.

This clonotype was seen many times. This sequence joins TRBV7-9 and TRBJ2-7; D tentatively fits TRBD1 or TRBD2 (5 bases each). Per the germline V gene, CDR1 is SEHNR and CDR2 is FQNEAQ (reference sequence). Trimming took 5 bases from V and 3 from J, leaving 20 bases between them. The CDR3 length is 16 residues. The CDR3: CASSLGTGHHLYEQYF. The CDR3 nucleotides read TGTGCCAGCAGCCTAGGGACGGGCCATCACCTCTACGAGCAGTACTTC.

This clonotype was observed at least ten times. The gene calls are TRBV5-1 and TRBJ1-3; 8 positions match TRBD1. CDR1 is SGHRS, CDR2 YFSETQ, per germline. The CDR3 length is 14 residues. V shed 0 bases, J shed 6 bases, and the junction held 2 bases outside the gene matches. The CDR3 region is CASSLGQGQNTIYF. As DNA, the CDR3 is TGCGCCAGCAGCTTGGGACAGGGGCAAAACACCATATATTTT.

By sample share, this clonotype is medium-sized. An end of the junction does not agree with germline; a read error may underlie this. The rearrangement uses TRBV29-1 and TRBJ1-2; D remains ambiguous. CDR1 is SQVTM, CDR2 ANQGSEA, per germline. The CDR3 is made up of 11 amino acids. The CDR3 reads CSVEQDPIRSF. CDR3 sequence (DNA): TGCAGCGTTGAGCAGGACCCCATTAGATCTTTC.

Sample share makes this clonotype medium-sized. The genes are TRBV6-6 and TRBJ1-3; maybe TRBD1 (6 bases). The V gene lost 6 bases and the J gene lost 0 bases, with 9 bases spanning the gap. Germline-derived CDR1 and CDR2 are MNHNY and SVGAGI (reference sequence). The CDR3 spans 14 residues. CDR3 DNA sequence: TGTGCCAGCAGCCCGGACAGCTCTGGAAACACCATATATTTT. The encoded protein is CASSPDSSGNTIYF.

This clonotype has ten or more counts. This CDR3 is CASSLAVGSGANVLTF. In nucleotides, the CDR3 is TGTGCCAGCAGCTTAGCGGTTGGCTCTGGGGCCAACGTCCTGACTTTC. This chain uses TRBV7-8 with TRBJ2-6, with D hard to call. Trimming removed 0 bases from V and 0 bases from J, with 6 bases in between. CDR3 length: 16 residues. The germline gives CDR1 SGHVS, CDR2 FQNEAQ.

Within the sample, this clonotype is medium-sized. The CDR3 sequence: CASSPTNRGGRSDTQYF. CDR3 bases: TGTGCCAGCAGCCCGACAAACCGGGGGGGCCGGTCAGATACGCAGTATTTT. V usage is TRBV9 and J usage is TRBJ2-3, with 8 bases aligning to TRBD2. V lost 4 bases and J lost 4; bases outside the gene matches: 14. Germline V gene data show CDR1 as SGDLS and CDR2 as YYNGEE. The CDR3 is 17 residues long.

Many counts were recorded for this clonotype. The chain recombines TRBV9 with TRBJ2-1; D not certain. With 1 base removed from V and 2 bases from J, the gap between germline ends came to 13 bases. The CDR3 is 16 amino acids. CDR1 SGDLS and CDR2 YYNGEE come from the germline V gene. The DNA of the CDR3 is TGTGCCAGCAGCGTAACGGTAGCCGCCACCTACAATGAGCAGTTCTTC. Protein product: CASSVTVAATYNEQFF.

In its sample, this clonotype ranks as medium-sized (0.01 to 0.1%). This chain uses TRBV7-2 with TRBJ1-5; the match to TRBD1 covers 10 bases. Germline CDR1 SGHTA, CDR2 FQGNSA. This CDR3 has 16 amino acids. With 2 bases clipped from V and 0 bases from J, the junction kept 1 base outside the gene matches. The chain's CDR3 is CASSLRDRGSNQPQHF. CDR3 DNA sequence: TGTGCCAGCAGCTTAAGGGACAGGGGTAGCAATCAGCCCCAGCATTTT.

This clonotype appeared many times. The genes are TRBV2 and TRBJ1-1, with unresolved D. The CDR3 is made up of 13 amino acids. Germline CDR1 and CDR2: SNHLY and FYNNEI. V lost 1 base, J lost 5 bases, and 8 bases lay in between. Here the CDR3 reads CASSEVGETEAFF. The CDR3, as DNA: TGTGCCAGCAGTGAAGTTGGGGAGACTGAAGCTTTCTTT.

This clonotype was seen many times. The rearrangement joins TRBV20-1 to TRBJ2-7; 7 bases map to TRBD1. Unmatched junction bases numbered 6, after V lost 7 bases and J lost 0 bases. This CDR3 is 13 amino acids long. Germline V lookup: CDR1 DFQATT, CDR2 SNEGSKA (reference sequence). CDR3 nucleotides: TGCAGTGGTACAGGGGACCACTCCTACGAGCAGTACTTC. As protein: CSGTGDHSYEQYF.

At least ten counts were recorded for this clonotype. V gene TRBV24-1 combines with J gene TRBJ2-2; a weak D match, TRBD1 (5 bases). Germline CDR1 reads KGHDR; CDR2 reads SFDVKD. This CDR3 is built from 15 residues. Trimming stripped 3 bases from V and 4 bases from J, with 11 bases between. Here the CDR3 reads CATSDPATVTGELFF. The DNA for the CDR3 is TGTGCCACCAGTGATCCAGCGACAGTCACCGGGGAGCTGTTTTTT.

Ten or more counts support this clonotype. The chain carries TRBV19 and TRBJ2-3, with a weak D call TRBD2 (6 bases). The CDR3 sequence is 15 residues long. Per the germline V gene, CDR1 is LNHDA and CDR2 is SQIVND (reference sequence). Trimming took 3 bases from V and 0 from J, leaving 10 bases between them. The CDR3 sequence: CASSIGTSSTDTQYF. CDR3 in DNA: TGTGCCAGTAGTATCGGGACTTCTAGCACAGATACGCAGTATTTT.

This clonotype was observed many times. The rearrangement joins TRBV18 to TRBJ2-2, with TRBD2 matching 9 bases. The trim removed 2 bases at V and 7 bases at J, leaving 8 bases unmatched. The germline V gene has CDR1 KGHSH and CDR2 LQKENI. The length of the CDR3 is 16 residues. Here the CDR3 DNA reads TGTGCCAGCTCACCAGGGACTAGCATCACTGGCGGGGAGCTGTTTTTT. Residues: CASSPGTSITGGELFF.

This clonotype is deemed large. The chain couples TRBV6-5 to TRBJ2-7; 10 positions match TRBD2. The V gene's germline CDR1 is MNHEY and CDR2 SVGAGI. Trimming at V came to 6 bases and at J to 4 bases, leaving 15 bases not matched to a gene. This CDR3 is 17 amino acids long. The CDR3 coding sequence is TGTGCCAGCAGCCATCTACCCCCTAGCGGGAGAATTTACGAGCAGTACTTC. Its protein is CASSHLPPSGRIYEQYF.

The chain recombines TRBV12-3 or TRBV12-4 with TRBJ2-5; no clear D. V was clipped by 5 bases and J by 5 bases, with 18 bases between them. The CDR3 runs to 15 residues. CDR3 region: CASSPDPSGLETQYF. DNA for the CDR3: TGTGCCAGCAGTCCTGACCCTTCTGGGCTGGAGACCCAGTACTTC.

This clonotype was recorded many times. V and J are TRBV12-3 or TRBV12-4 and TRBJ1-1, with D unresolved. The V end was cut by 7 bases, the J end by 1 base, with 13 bases between. CDR3 length: 14 residues. CDR3 residues: CASTKTPGNTEAFF. The CDR3 DNA is TGTGCCAGCACCAAGACTCCCGGGAACACTGAAGCTTTCTTT.